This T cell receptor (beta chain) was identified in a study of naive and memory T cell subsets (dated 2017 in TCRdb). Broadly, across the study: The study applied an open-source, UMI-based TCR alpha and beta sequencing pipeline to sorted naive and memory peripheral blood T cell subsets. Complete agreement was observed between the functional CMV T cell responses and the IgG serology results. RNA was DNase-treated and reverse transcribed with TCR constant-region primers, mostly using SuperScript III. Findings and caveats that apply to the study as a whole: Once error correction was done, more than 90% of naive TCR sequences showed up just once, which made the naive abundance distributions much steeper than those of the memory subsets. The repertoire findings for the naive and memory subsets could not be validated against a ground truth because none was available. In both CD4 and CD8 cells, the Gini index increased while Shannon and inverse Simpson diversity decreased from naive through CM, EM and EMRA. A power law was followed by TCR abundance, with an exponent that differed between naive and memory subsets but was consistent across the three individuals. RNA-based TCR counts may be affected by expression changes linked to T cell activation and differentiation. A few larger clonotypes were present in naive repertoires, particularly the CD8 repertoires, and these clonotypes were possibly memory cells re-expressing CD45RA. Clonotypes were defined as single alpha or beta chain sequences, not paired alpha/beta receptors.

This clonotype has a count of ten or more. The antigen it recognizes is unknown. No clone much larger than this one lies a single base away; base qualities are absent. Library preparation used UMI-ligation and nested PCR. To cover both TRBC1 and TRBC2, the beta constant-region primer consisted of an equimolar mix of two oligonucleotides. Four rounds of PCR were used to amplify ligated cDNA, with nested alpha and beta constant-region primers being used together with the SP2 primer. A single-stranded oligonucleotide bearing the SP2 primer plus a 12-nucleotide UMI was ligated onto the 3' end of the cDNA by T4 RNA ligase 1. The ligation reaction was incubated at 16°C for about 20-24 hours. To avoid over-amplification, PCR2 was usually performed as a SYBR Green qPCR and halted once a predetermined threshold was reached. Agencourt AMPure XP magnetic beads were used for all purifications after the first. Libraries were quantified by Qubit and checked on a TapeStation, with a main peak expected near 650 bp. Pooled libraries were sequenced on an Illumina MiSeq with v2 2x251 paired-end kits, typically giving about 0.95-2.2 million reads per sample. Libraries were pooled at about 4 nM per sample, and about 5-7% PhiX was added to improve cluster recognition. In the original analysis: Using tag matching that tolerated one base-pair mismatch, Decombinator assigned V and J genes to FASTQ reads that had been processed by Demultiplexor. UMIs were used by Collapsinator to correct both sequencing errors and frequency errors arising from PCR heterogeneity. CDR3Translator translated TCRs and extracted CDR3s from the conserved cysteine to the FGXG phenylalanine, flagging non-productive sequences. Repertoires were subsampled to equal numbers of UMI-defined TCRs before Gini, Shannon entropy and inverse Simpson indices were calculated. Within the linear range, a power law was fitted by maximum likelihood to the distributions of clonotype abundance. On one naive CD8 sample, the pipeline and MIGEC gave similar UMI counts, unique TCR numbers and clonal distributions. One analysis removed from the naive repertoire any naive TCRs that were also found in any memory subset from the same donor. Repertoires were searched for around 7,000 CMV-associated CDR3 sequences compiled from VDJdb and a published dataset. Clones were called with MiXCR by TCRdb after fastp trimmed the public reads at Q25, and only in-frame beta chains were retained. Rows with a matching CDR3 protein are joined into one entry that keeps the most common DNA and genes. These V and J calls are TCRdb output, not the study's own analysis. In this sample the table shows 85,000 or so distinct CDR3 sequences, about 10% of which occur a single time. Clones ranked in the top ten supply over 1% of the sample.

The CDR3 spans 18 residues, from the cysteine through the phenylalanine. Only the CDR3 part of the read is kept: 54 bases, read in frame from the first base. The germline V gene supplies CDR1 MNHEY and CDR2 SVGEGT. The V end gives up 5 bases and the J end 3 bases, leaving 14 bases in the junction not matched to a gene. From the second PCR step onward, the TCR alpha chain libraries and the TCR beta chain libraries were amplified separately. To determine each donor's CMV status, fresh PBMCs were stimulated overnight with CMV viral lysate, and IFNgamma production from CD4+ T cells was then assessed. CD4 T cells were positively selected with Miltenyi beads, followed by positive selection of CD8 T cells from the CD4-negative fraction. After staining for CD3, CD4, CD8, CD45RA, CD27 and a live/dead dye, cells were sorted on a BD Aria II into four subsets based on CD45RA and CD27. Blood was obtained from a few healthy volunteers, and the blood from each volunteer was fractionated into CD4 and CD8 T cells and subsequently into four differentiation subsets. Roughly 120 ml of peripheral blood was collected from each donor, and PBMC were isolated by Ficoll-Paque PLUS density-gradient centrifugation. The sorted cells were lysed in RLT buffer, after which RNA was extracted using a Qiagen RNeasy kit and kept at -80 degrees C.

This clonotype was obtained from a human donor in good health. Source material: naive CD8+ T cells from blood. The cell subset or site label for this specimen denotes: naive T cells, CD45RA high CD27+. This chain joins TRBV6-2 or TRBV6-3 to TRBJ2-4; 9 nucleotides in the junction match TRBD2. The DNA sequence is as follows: TGTGCCAGCAGTCCCAGGAACCCTAGCGGGGTGGACAAAAACATTCAGTACTTC. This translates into CASSPRNPSGVDKNIQYF.